This T cell receptor beta chain comes out of a study of cytomegalovirus exposure and HLA in healthy donors. Study observations and caveats: According to the study, 180 or so TCR beta chains were cytomegalovirus-associated. Rare TCR sequences dominated, though some public TCRs recurred in many donors.

As concerns this clone: The antigen remains undetermined.

The repertoire was sequenced with immunoSEQ multiplex PCR; TCRdb's copy has only in-frame clones and lacks some. The data hold 100,000 to 150,000 clones, with around nine tenths observed a single time. The germline V gene encodes CDR1 MDHEN and CDR2 SYDVKM. CDR3 length: 16 amino acids. The V gene end was trimmed by 6 bases and the J gene end by 4 bases; junction bases not matched to a gene: 10. The V and J genes are TRBV28 and TRBJ2-4; 9 bases match TRBD2. Specimen: PBMCs. This clonotype originated in a woman aged 18-35 years in good health and CMV-seronegative. The CDR3 loop is CASSPRGGAQKNIQYF. DNA of the CDR3: TGTGCCAGCAGCCCCCGCGGGGGGGCGCAGAAAAACATTCAGTACTTC.